A single sample is the source of the 9 T cell receptor beta chains below, sequenced in a study of CD8+CD57+ T cells in acquired aplastic anemia. Profiling that covered TCR beta VDJ and CDR3 relied on genomic DNA as its template. TCRdb reanalysed the reads using MiXCR and keeps one entry per CDR3 protein. This sample yields hundreds of thousands of distinct CDR3 sequences, of which around 32% are seen a single time; 0.8% to 0.85% belongs to the top ten. In patients chosen for sequencing, flow cytometry had shown CD8+CD57+ cell expansion. Specimen: sorted CD4+, CD8+, or CD8+CD57+ T cells (not recorded which) from PBMCs. All receptors derive from a human donor with aplastic anemia.

Of note for this clonotype: This clone may be a read error of a much larger clone one base away. The chain joins TRBV19 to TRBJ2-6; D might be TRBD2 (6 bases). The germline gives CDR1 LNHDA, CDR2 SQIVND (reference sequence). The CDR3 consists of 17 residues. The CDR3 loop reads CASRIVEGATGANVLTF. For the CDR3, the DNA is TGTGCCAGTCGTATAGTGGAGGGCGCAACAGGGGCCAACGTCCTGACTTTC. Drawing the rest from reference TRBV19 and TRBJ2-6, the complete variable domain is DGGITQSPKYLFRKEGQNVTLSCEQNLNHDAMYWYRQDPGQGLRLIYYSQIVNDFQKGDIAEGYSVSREKKESFPLTVTSAQKNPTAFYLCASRIVEGATGANVLTFGAGSRLTVL.

This clonotype was seen more than once but under ten times. The rearrangement joins TRBV5-1 to TRBJ2-3, with a possible D match to TRBD1 (5 bases). The V gene's germline CDR1 is SGHRS and CDR2 YFSETQ. V gave up 1 base and J gave up 3 bases, with 12 bases separating them. The CDR3 contains 15 residues. This chain's CDR3 is CASSLTGGSTDTQYF. CDR3 nucleotides: TGCGCCAGCAGCTTGACAGGCGGCTCTACAGATACGCAGTATTTT.

About this clonotype itself: This may arise from a read error, as a much more abundant clone is one base away. The chain links TRBV11-2 to TRBJ2-5; D call uncertain. Germline values: CDR1 SGHAT, CDR2 FQNNGV. This CDR3 is built from 11 residues. The CDR3 loop is CASGLTGTQYF. The DNA of the CDR3 is TGTGCCAGCGGCTTGACCGGGACCCAGTACTTC. Full variable domain (rest looked up from reference TRBV11-2 and TRBJ2-5): EAGVAQSPRYKIIEKRQSVAFWCNPISGHATLYWYQQILGQGPKLLIQFQNNGVVDDSQLPKDRFSAERLKGVDSTLKIQPAKLEDSAVYLCASGLTGTQYFGPGTRLLVL.

The sample holds a few counts of this clonotype. This CDR3 is CSARVSSGTQETQYF. CDR3 nucleotides: TGCAGTGCTAGAGTATCTAGCGGGACCCAAGAGACCCAGTACTTC. V is TRBV20-1 and J is TRBJ2-5, with TRBD2 matching 9 bases. Germline CDR1 and CDR2: DFQATT and SNEGSKA (reference sequence). V was pared by 1 base and J by 1 base, with 4 bases of the junction left unmatched. The CDR3 sequence is 15 residues long.

CDR3 sequence reads: CASSMKGQGVPLYEQYF. The CDR3 region has the DNA TGTGCCAGCAGCATGAAAGGCCAGGGGGTCCCCTTATACGAGCAGTACTTC. This sequence joins TRBV5-4 and TRBJ2-7; 7 bases line up with TRBD1. The CDR3 is 17 amino acids. V trimming: 4 bases; J trimming: 4 bases; junction bases outside the gene matches: 17. The germline CDR1 and CDR2 sequences are SGHNT and YYREEE (reference sequence).

In its sample, this clonotype was seen many times. V gene TRBV9 combines with J gene TRBJ2-3; D gene ambiguous. The CDR3 has 15 residues. Germline CDR1 SGDLS, CDR2 YYNGEE. Between the trimmed V and J ends, which lost 0 bases and 0 bases, there was a span of 8 bases. The CDR3 DNA reads as TGTGCCAGCAGCGTAGATTCGACTAGCACAGATACGCAGTATTTT. Protein product: CASSVDSTSTDTQYF.

This clonotype turned up a few times. This chain joins TRBV14 and TRBJ1-1, with 7 bases that match TRBD1. V dropped 2 bases and J dropped 0; count of bases not matched to a gene: 3. This CDR3 has 15 residues. Germline loops: CDR1 SGHDN, CDR2 FVKESK. CDR3 region: CASSQRGTVNTEAFF. DNA for the CDR3: TGTGCCAGCAGCCAAAGAGGGACAGTGAACACTGAAGCTTTCTTT.

The CDR3 coding sequence is TGCAGCGCCCAGACAGGGAAGAAGGGATGGGAGCAGTACTTC. Its translation: CSAQTGKKGWEQYF. The chain is built from TRBV29-1 and TRBJ2-7; 7 bases are shared with TRBD1. CDR1 is SQVTM and CDR2 is ANQGSEA in the germline V gene. Losses at the gene ends were 7 bases for V and 7 bases for J; bases not matched to a gene: 16. The CDR3 sequence is 14 residues long.

The table lists this clonotype with a few counts. CDR3: CATGGTSSGNTIYF. The CDR3 DNA reads TGTGCAACCGGGGGCACGAGCTCTGGAAACACCATATATTTT. The rearrangement joins TRBV2 to TRBJ1-3; a possible D gene is TRBD1 (6 bases). Germline loops: CDR1 SNHLY, CDR2 FYNNEI. This CDR3 has 14 residues. Combining the CDR3 with reference TRBV2 and TRBJ1-3 gives the whole variable domain EPEVTQTPSHQVTQMGQEVILRCVPISNHLYFYWYRQILGQKVEFLVSFYNNEISEKSEIFDDQFSVERPDGSNFTLKIRSTKLEDSAMYFCATGGTSSGNTIYFGEGSWLTVV.